The clone carrying this TCR beta chain appeared a single time. The V end was cut by 2 bases, the J end by 7 bases, with 12 bases between. The germline V gene encodes CDR1 KGHSH and CDR2 LQKENI. The CDR3 loop spans 15 amino acids. Profiling relied on immunoSEQ multiplex PCR, and the TCRdb table lists in-frame clones only, not all of them. The data hold 200,000 or so clones, with around 94% observed a single time. This record belongs to a study of control samples from healthy donors and cancer patients. The chain combines TRBV18 with TRBJ1-6; D is uncertain. Source material: blood. The clonotype comes from a man in his fifties or sixties in good health. The CDR3 bases are TGTGCCAGCTCACCAAATACTCTTTCGAATTCACCCCTCCACTTT. Its translation is CASSPNTLSNSPLHF.